This TCR beta chain was identified in a study of shared T cell receptors in the human thymus. The V end lost 5 bases, the J end lost 1 base, and 21 bases lay between the germline ends. CDR3 length equals 17 residues. CDR1 is SNHLY and CDR2 is FYNNEI in the germline V gene. Sequencing used immunoSEQ multiplex PCR; TCRdb keeps in-frame clones, though not all of them. This table holds 700,000 to 750,000 clones, 80% to 90% found once. This sample was shared with a second study, whose subject was human thymus T cells. This second study says: Donation came from healthy Finnish infants having corrective surgery for congenital heart defects. Obtained as resections during corrective heart surgery, the thymus tissue was then studied. It looked as if thymic and blood repertoires used V and J genes in a biased way. There were highly overlapping thymic repertoires among unrelated individuals, as related research reported.

The V call is TRBV2, the J call TRBJ2-7, with D perhaps matching TRBD1 (7 bases). The sequenced material came from thymocytes. This receptor was obtained from a girl under three years old with a congenital heart defect. CDR3 loop: CASSKLGPGGPSYEQYF. DNA for the CDR3: TGTGCCAGCAGTAAGCTGGGCCCAGGGGGGCCATCCTACGAGCAGTACTTC.